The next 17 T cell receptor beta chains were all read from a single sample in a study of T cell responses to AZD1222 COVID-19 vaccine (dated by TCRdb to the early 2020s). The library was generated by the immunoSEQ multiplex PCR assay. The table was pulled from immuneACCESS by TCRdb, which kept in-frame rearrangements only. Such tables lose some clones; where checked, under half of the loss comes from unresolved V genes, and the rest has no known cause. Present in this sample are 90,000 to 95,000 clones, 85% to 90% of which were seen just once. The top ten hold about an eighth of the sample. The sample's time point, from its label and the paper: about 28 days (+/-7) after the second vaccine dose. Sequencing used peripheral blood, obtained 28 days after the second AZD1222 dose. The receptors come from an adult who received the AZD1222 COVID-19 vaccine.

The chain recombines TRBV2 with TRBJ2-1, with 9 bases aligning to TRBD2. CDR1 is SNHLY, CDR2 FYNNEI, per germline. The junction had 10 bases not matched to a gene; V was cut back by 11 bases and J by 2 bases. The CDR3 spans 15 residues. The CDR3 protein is CASTKTSGAYNEQFF. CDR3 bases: TGTGCCTCGACCAAGACTAGCGGAGCCTACAATGAGCAGTTCTTC.

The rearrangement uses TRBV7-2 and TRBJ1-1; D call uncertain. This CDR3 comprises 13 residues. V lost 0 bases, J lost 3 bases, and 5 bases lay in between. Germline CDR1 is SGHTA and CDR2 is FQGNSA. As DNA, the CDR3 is TGTGCCAGCAGCTTAGCGGGGTACACTGAAGCTTTCTTT. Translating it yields CASSLAGYTEAFF.

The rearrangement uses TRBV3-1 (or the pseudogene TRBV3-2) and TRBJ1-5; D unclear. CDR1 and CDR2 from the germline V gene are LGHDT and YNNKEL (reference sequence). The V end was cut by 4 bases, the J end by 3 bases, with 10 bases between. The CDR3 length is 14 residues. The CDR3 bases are TGTGCCAGCAGCCCTGGACGGTACAATCAGCCCCAGCATTTT. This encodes CASSPGRYNQPQHF.

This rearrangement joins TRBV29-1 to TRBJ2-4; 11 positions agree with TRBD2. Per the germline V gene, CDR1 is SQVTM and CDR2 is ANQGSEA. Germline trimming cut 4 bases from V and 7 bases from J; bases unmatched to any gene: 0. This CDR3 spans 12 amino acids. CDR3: CSVGTSGNIQYF. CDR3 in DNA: TGCAGCGTTGGGACTAGCGGGAACATTCAGTACTTC.

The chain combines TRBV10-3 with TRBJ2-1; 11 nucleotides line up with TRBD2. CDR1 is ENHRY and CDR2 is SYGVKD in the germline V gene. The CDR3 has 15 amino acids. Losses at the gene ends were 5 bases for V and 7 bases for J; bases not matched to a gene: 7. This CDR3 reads CAISSLAGAPNEQFF. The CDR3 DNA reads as TGTGCCATCAGTTCACTAGCGGGAGCTCCAAATGAGCAGTTCTTC.

The chain's CDR3 is CASILAGDTGELFF. In DNA, the CDR3 is TGTGCCAGCATACTAGCGGGGGACACCGGGGAGCTGTTTTTT. This sequence joins TRBV7-8 and TRBJ2-2; 11 nucleotides align to TRBD2. CDR1 is SGHVS, CDR2 FQNEAQ, per germline. This CDR3 is 14 amino acids long. V gave up 7 bases and J gave up 3 bases; unmatched junction bases: 1. Together with reference TRBV7-8 and TRBJ2-2, the CDR3 gives the full variable domain: GAGVSQSPRYKVAKRGQDVALRCDPISGHVSLFWYQQALGQGPEFLTYFQNEAQLDKSGLPSDRFFAERPEGSVSTLKIQRTQQEDSAVYLCASILAGDTGELFFGEGSRLTVL.

CDR3 amino acids: CASSLKAEGTGELFF. CDR3 nucleotides: TGCGCCAGCAGCCTCAAAGCGGAGGGCACCGGGGAGCTGTTTTTT. The chain carries TRBV4-3 and TRBJ2-2, with D perhaps TRBD2 (6 bases). The V end lost 4 bases, the J end lost 4 bases, and 13 bases lay between the germline ends. Per germline, CDR1 LGHNA and CDR2 YSLEER. This CDR3 is built from 15 residues.

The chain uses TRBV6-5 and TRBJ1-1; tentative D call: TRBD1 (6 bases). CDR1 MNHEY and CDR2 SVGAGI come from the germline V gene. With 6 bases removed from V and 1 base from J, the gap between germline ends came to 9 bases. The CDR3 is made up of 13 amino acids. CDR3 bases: TGTGCCAGCAGAGCGGACAGGAACACTGAAGCTTTCTTT. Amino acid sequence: CASRADRNTEAFF.

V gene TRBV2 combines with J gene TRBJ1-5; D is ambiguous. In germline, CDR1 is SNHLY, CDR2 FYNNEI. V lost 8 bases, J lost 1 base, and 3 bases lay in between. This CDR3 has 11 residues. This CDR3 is CASGSNQPQHF. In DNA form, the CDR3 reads TGTGCCAGCGGGAGCAATCAGCCCCAGCATTTT.

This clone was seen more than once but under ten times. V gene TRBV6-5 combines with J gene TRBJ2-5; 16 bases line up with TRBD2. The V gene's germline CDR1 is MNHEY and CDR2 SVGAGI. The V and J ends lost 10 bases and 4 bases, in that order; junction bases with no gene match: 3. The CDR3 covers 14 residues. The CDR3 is CATGTSGGAETQYF. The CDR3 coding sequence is TGTGCCACCGGGACTAGCGGGGGGGCAGAGACCCAGTACTTC.

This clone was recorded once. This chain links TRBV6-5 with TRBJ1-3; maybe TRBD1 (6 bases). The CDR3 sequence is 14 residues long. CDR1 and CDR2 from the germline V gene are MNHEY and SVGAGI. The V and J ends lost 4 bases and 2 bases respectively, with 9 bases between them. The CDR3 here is CASSLWGPGNTIYF. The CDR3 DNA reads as TGTGCCAGCAGTTTGTGGGGGCCTGGAAACACCATATATTTT.

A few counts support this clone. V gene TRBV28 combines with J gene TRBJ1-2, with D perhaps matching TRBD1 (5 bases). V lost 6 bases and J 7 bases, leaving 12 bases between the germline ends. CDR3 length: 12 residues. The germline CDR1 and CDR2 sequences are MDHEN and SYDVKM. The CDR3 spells CASSRAGGGYTF. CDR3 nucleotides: TGTGCCAGCAGCCGAGCGGGGGGTGGCTACACCTTC.

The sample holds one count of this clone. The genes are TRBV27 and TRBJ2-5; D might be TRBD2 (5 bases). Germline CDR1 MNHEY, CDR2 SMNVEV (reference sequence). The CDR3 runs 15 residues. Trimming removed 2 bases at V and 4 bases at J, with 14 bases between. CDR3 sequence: CASSLGRGWRETQYF. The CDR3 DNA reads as TGTGCCAGCAGTTTAGGACGGGGATGGAGAGAGACCCAGTACTTC.

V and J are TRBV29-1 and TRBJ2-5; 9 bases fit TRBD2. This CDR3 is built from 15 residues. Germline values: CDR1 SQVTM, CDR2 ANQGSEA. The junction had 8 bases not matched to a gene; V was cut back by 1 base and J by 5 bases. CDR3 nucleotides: TGCAGCGTTGAAGGGGGTAGCGGGAGCAGGGAGACCCAGTACTTC. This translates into CSVEGGSGSRETQYF.

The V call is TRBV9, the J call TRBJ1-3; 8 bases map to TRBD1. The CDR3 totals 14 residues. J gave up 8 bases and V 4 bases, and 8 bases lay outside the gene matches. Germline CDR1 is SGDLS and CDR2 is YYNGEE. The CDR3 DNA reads TGTGCCAGCAGCCCAGGACAGGGTGGGGACACCATATATTTT. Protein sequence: CASSPGQGGDTIYF.

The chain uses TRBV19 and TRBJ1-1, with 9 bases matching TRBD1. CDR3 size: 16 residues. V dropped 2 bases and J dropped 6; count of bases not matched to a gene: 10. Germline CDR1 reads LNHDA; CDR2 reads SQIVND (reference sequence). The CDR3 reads CASSILPTGGVAEAFF. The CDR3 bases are TGTGCCAGTAGTATACTCCCAACAGGGGGCGTTGCTGAAGCTTTCTTT.

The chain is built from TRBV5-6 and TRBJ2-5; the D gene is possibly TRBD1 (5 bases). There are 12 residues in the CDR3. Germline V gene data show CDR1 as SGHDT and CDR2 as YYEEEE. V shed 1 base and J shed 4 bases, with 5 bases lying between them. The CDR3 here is CASSLRGETQYF. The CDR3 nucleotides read TGTGCCAGCAGCTTGAGGGGAGAGACCCAGTACTTC.